The text below deals with one T cell receptor beta chain. Its antigen remains unidentified. TCRdb reprocessed the multiplex PCR reads via MiXCR and lists one record per CDR3 protein. Of 190,000 or so distinct CDR3 sequences listed, roughly 31% are singletons. This record belongs to a study of breast tumors, draining lymph nodes, adjacent tissues. Axillary draining lymph nodes of breast cancer patients supplied the node samples. Germline V lookup: CDR1 MGHRA, CDR2 YSYEKL. This CDR3 has 16 residues. Study-level findings and limits: Tumors had less TCR diversity than lymph nodes, more than nontumor tissue. Tumor and nontumor repertoires were significantly more similar in luminal-like than in basal-like breast cancer.

The clonotype originates from a female donor with breast cancer. Some clones in this sample may be carry-over from other donors' samples. The sequencing sample was made of axillary lymph node tissue. The chain links TRBV4-1 to TRBJ1-5; D perhaps matches TRBD1 (5 bases). The J call may be faulty, since TRBJ1-3 better matches the DNA end. CDR3 coding DNA: TGCGCCAGCAGCCAAGAGGGACGGAAGACGGGAAACACCATATATTTT. Translating gives CASSQEGRKTGNTIYF.